Presented here are 5 T cell receptor beta chains from one specimen sequenced in a study of T cell repertoires in cytomegalovirus infection. From the reads, TCRdb called clonotypes with MiXCR, one entry per CDR3 protein. The sample includes about 260,000 distinct CDR3 sequences, 9.1% of them seen just once. Source material: PBMCs. The receptors were sampled from a human donor in good health (CMV status not recorded). Some clones in this sample may be carry-over from other donors' samples.

This clonotype was picked up many times. The rearrangement links TRBV28 to TRBJ1-5, with D uncertain. The V gene lost 4 bases and the J gene lost 11 bases, with 9 bases spanning the gap. This CDR3 comprises 11 residues. Germline CDR1 is MDHEN and CDR2 is SYDVKM. CDR3 amino acids: CASSSPRSQHF. CDR3 nucleotides: TGTGCCAGCAGTTCCCCCCGGTCCCAGCATTTT. Full variable domain (outside the CDR3, taken from reference TRBV28 and TRBJ1-5): DVKVTQSSRYLVKRTGEKVFLECVQDMDHENMFWYRQDPGLGLRLIYFSYDVKMKEKGDIPEGYSVSREKKERFSLILESASTNQTSMYLCASSSPRSQHFGDGTRLSIL.

This clonotype was observed a handful of times. This rearrangement joins TRBV2 to TRBJ2-3; 12 positions match TRBD2. Trimming took 2 bases from V and 4 from J; bases not matched to a gene: 4. The CDR3 extends over 16 amino acids. CDR1 is SNHLY, CDR2 FYNNEI, per germline. CDR3 in amino acids: CASSERTSGVSDTQYF. CDR3 in DNA: TGTGCCAGCAGTGAACGGACTAGCGGGGTCTCAGATACGCAGTATTTT.

This clonotype was recorded a few times. The gene calls are TRBV19 and TRBJ2-3; D might be TRBD1 (8 bases). The CDR3 is 16 amino acids. Deletions cut 5 bases from V and 1 base from J, with 16 bases between. Per germline, CDR1 LNHDA and CDR2 SQIVND (reference sequence). CDR3 DNA: TGTGCCAGTAGTGTAAACAGGGGGGGTGGCACAGATACGCAGTATTTT. Protein product: CASSVNRGGGTDTQYF.

This clonotype was seen more than once but under ten times. V and J are TRBV14 and TRBJ1-5; D is unresolved. V shed 0 bases and J shed 7 bases, with 7 bases lying between them. Germline lookup yields CDR1 SGHDN and CDR2 FVKESK. This CDR3 spans 13 amino acids. The CDR3 region has the DNA TGTGCCAGCAGCCAAGATAGGCGACAGCCCCAGCATTTT. This gives the protein CASSQDRRQPQHF.

This clonotype was observed at least ten times. The chain joins TRBV7-3 to TRBJ2-2; a weak D match, TRBD1 (5 bases). V was shortened by 1 base and J by 0 bases, with 6 bases between the two germline ends. The length of the CDR3 is 15 residues. CDR1 and CDR2 (germline): SGHTA, FQGTGA. Here the CDR3 reads CASSLRQTNTGELFF. CDR3 nucleotides: TGTGCCAGCAGCTTAAGACAGACGAACACCGGGGAGCTGTTTTTT.